This entry lists 21 T cell receptor beta chains sequenced from one sample in a study of blood T cell repertoires in COVID-19 (dated by TCRdb to about 2020). The library came from the immunoSEQ multiplex PCR assay. TCRdb re-hosts the immuneACCESS table, in-frame sequences only. Its copies lack some clones; in the studies checked, an unresolved V gene accounts for under half of them, and the cause for the rest is not known. For this sample the table gives approximately 280,000 clones, of which 85% to 90% were detected only once. About 2% of the sample goes to the ten largest clones. What was sequenced was PBMCs or T cells enriched from blood (not recorded which). The origin of the receptors is a woman aged 55-75 years who had recovered from COVID-19.

The chain joins TRBV5-1 to TRBJ1-2; perhaps TRBD1 as D (5 bases). Germline V CDR1 and CDR2: SGHRS, YFSETQ. Trimming took off 2 bases at V and 0 bases at J, with 11 bases between the two ends. CDR3 length equals 15 residues. The chain's CDR3 is CASSFGQGSNYGYTF. As DNA, the CDR3 is TGCGCCAGCAGCTTTGGGCAGGGCTCTAACTATGGCTACACCTTC.

There are a few counts of this clone. The chain carries TRBV5-1 and TRBJ2-3; 10 positions agree with TRBD2. Germline CDR1 SGHRS, CDR2 YFSETQ. The ends lost 4 bases at V and 4 bases at J; junction bases unmatched: 6. This CDR3 contains 15 residues. The CDR3 nucleotides are TGCGCCAGCAGCGATCCTAGCGGGAGCCCAGATACGCAGTATTTT. Amino acids: CASSDPSGSPDTQYF. The complete variable domain, with remaining parts taken from reference TRBV5-1 and TRBJ2-3, reads KAGVTQTPRYLIKTRGQQVTLSCSPISGHRSVSWYQQTPGQGLQFLFEYFSETQRNKGNFPGRFSGRQFSNSRSEMNVSTLELGDSALYLCASSDPSGSPDTQYFGPGTRLTVL.

This chain links TRBV18 with TRBJ1-5, with D uncertain. CDR1 is KGHSH, CDR2 LQKENI, per germline. The V gene lost 3 bases and the J gene lost 7 bases, with 10 bases spanning the gap. The CDR3 extends over 13 amino acids. The CDR3 coding sequence is TGTGCCAGCTCACCGGTAGCAAACCAGCCCCAGCATTTT. Encoded protein: CASSPVANQPQHF.

This sequence joins TRBV28 and TRBJ2-5; tentative D call: TRBD2 (6 bases). V lost 5 bases to trimming and J lost 3 bases, with 10 bases between them. CDR3 length: 13 amino acids. Germline CDR1 MDHEN, CDR2 SYDVKM. The CDR3 DNA reads as TGTGCCAGCAGTGAGGGACTTAAAGAGACCCAGTACTTC. Residues: CASSEGLKETQYF.

V and J are TRBV19 and TRBJ1-1, with D possibly being TRBD1 (6 bases). Germline lookup yields CDR1 LNHDA and CDR2 SQIVND (reference sequence). The V end lost 7 bases, the J end lost 6 bases, and 12 bases lay between the germline ends. This CDR3 contains 12 residues. The CDR3 sequence: CASKNRDPEAFF. The CDR3 bases are TGTGCCAGTAAGAACAGGGACCCTGAAGCTTTCTTT.

The V and J genes are TRBV11-3 and TRBJ2-5; 7 bases align to TRBD1. This CDR3 has 16 amino acids. Germline lookup yields CDR1 SGHNT and CDR2 YENEEA. Unmatched junction bases numbered 7, after V lost 1 base and J lost 2 bases. CDR3 loop: CASSLAGTEYQETQYF. The CDR3, as DNA: TGTGCCAGCAGCTTAGCTGGGACAGAATATCAAGAGACCCAGTACTTC.

V is TRBV12-3 or TRBV12-4 and J is TRBJ2-7; TRBD2 might be the D (5 bases). The length of the CDR3 is 13 residues. With 6 bases removed from V and 7 bases from J, the gap between germline ends came to 16 bases. The CDR3 sequence: CASSFQGPGEQYF. CDR3 sequence (DNA): TGTGCCAGCAGCTTTCAAGGGCCGGGAGAGCAGTACTTC.

The V call is TRBV18, the J call TRBJ1-2, with D maybe TRBD1 (5 bases). The CDR3 length is 18 residues. The germline V gene has CDR1 KGHSH and CDR2 LQKENI. The V end was cut by 3 bases, the J end by 6 bases, with 26 bases between. CDR3: CASSPLSQSGAPKDGYTF. The DNA for the CDR3 is TGTGCCAGCTCACCTCTATCCCAGAGCGGGGCCCCTAAGGATGGCTACACCTTC.

This chain uses TRBV28 with TRBJ1-5; 7 bases match TRBD1. Germline loops: CDR1 MDHEN, CDR2 SYDVKM. After removal of 3 bases from V and 0 bases from J, the junction contained 14 bases not matched to a gene. This CDR3 spans 19 amino acids. The CDR3 nucleotides are TGTGCCAGCAGTTTCTCGGGACAGTTACTTTTACATAGCAATCAGCCCCAGCATTTT. Amino acids: CASSFSGQLLLHSNQPQHF.

This chain links TRBV7-3 with TRBJ1-1, with D hard to call. The CDR3 runs to 14 residues. Per germline, CDR1 SGHTA and CDR2 FQGTGA. Trimming removed 2 bases from V and 3 bases from J, with 10 bases in between. The DNA for the CDR3 is TGTGCCAGCAGCTTACTAGGTCGTGACACTGAAGCTTTCTTT. It encodes CASSLLGRDTEAFF.

The genes are TRBV12-3 or TRBV12-4 and TRBJ1-1, with D possibly being TRBD1 (6 bases). The V end was cut by 1 base, the J end by 4 bases, with 7 bases between. The CDR3 has 13 residues. CDR3 region: CASSLVDSTEAFF. The CDR3 DNA sequence: TGTGCCAGCAGTTTAGTGGACAGCACTGAAGCTTTCTTT.

This clone was observed a few times. The chain couples TRBV5-7 to TRBJ1-1; no clear D gene. TRBV5-7 is classed as an ORF, of uncertain function. Trimming pared 2 bases from V and 10 bases from J, leaving 9 bases between. The CDR3 is 11 amino acids. CDR3 in DNA: TGTGCCAGCAGCTTACTCTTCGGAGCTTTCTTT. This codes for CASSLLFGAFF.

The chain carries TRBV28 and TRBJ1-5, with 7 bases that match TRBD1. The J segment lost 7 bases and the V segment lost 6 bases, leaving 6 bases of the junction unmatched. Per the germline V gene, CDR1 is MDHEN and CDR2 is SYDVKM. The CDR3 contains 13 residues. The CDR3 coding sequence is TGTGCCAGCAGGGAAGACAGGGTACAGCCCCAGCATTTT. It yields the protein CASREDRVQPQHF.

The genes are TRBV11-2 and TRBJ1-2; tentatively, D is TRBD1 (6 bases). Trimming took 3 bases from V and 8 from J, leaving 19 bases between them. CDR1 and CDR2 from the germline V gene are SGHAT and FQNNGV. The CDR3 is 15 residues long. The CDR3: CASSLRHRVMVGYTF. CDR3 in DNA: TGTGCCAGCAGCTTGCGGCACAGGGTGATGGTGGGCTACACCTTC.

The chain joins TRBV10-1 to TRBJ1-2, with D unresolved. Trimming left V 5 bases short and J 2 bases short, with 6 bases between. This CDR3 comprises 12 residues. The V gene's germline CDR1 is WNHNN and CDR2 SYGVQD (reference sequence). The DNA of the CDR3 is TGCGCCAGCAGTAATTCAAACTATGGCTACACCTTC. Residues: CASSNSNYGYTF.

The J gene is TRBJ2-2, the V gene TRBV24-1; D unclear. The CDR3 contains 15 residues. Germline loops: CDR1 KGHDR, CDR2 SFDVKD. V lost 4 bases, J lost 3 bases, and 11 bases lay in between. CDR3 DNA: TGTGCCACCAGTGAGTCGACCGACTACACCGGGGAGCTGTTTTTT. This translates into CATSESTDYTGELFF.

This clone was observed a handful of times. Other nucleotide sequences from this sample produce the same CDR3. This rearrangement joins TRBV5-1 to TRBJ1-2; D possibly corresponds to TRBD1 (6 bases). Germline CDR1 is SGHRS and CDR2 is YFSETQ. The CDR3 has 13 amino acids. V was clipped by 0 bases and J by 7 bases, with 10 bases between them. The CDR3 spells CASSLAGDGGYTF. The DNA of the CDR3 is TGCGCCAGCAGCTTGGCAGGGGACGGTGGCTACACCTTC.

The chain recombines TRBV21-1 with TRBJ1-6; TRBD1, as called in the table, went unchecked against the DNA. TRBV21-1 is noted as a pseudogene. The CDR3 sequence is 17 residues long. CDR3 in amino acids: CASSTNEPGTGNSPLHF. DNA of the CDR3: TGTGCCAGCAGCACAAACGAACCCGGGACAGGTAATTCACCCCTCCACTTT.

This chain connects TRBV14 to TRBJ2-2, with D possibly TRBD1 on 6 matching bases. The CDR3 contains 15 residues. The V end lost 3 bases, the J end lost 3 bases, and 11 bases lay between the germline ends. CDR1 and CDR2 (germline): SGHDN, FVKESK. CDR3 in amino acids: CASSHLDRHTGELFF. The CDR3 coding sequence is TGTGCCAGCAGCCATCTTGACAGGCACACCGGGGAGCTGTTTTTT.

The CDR3 nucleotides read TGTGCCAGCAGCTTAGGGTTAGGCGGGGGACTAGATACGCAGTATTTT. Translated: CASSLGLGGGLDTQYF. The rearrangement links TRBV11-2 to TRBJ2-3, with TRBD2 identical over 7 bases. The CDR3 length is 16 residues. Germline CDR1 is SGHAT and CDR2 is FQNNGV. V gave up 1 base and J gave up 5 bases; unmatched junction bases: 9.

The CDR3 DNA reads as TGTGCCAGTATAGGGACAGGGGGGTACAATGAGCAGTTCTTC. Protein: CASIGTGGYNEQFF. The chain recombines TRBV19 with TRBJ2-1; 11 positions match TRBD1. Per germline, CDR1 LNHDA and CDR2 SQIVND (reference sequence). CDR3 size: 14 residues. V trimming: 7 bases; J trimming: 4 bases; junction bases outside the gene matches: 3.